Here is one T cell receptor beta chain with its context. This clonotype has more than one count but fewer than ten. Its antigen is not yet known. No qualities accompany the bases; no much larger clone lies one base away. The data were taken from a study of T cells in Graves' hyperthyroidism and ophthalmopathy (dated by TCRdb to about 2019). General notes on the study: Peripheral blood samples were taken at the time of initial diagnosis, prior to any treatment. After blood sampling, hyperthyroidism patients were treated with methimazole at a starting dose of 30 mg daily, and ophthalmopathy patients were treated with high-dose intravenous methylprednisolone. An independent validation cohort of about 20 hyperthyroidism patients and 15 or so patients who later progressed to ophthalmopathy tested prospective prediction of ophthalmopathy. The roughly 99 discovery patients were divided at random into training and test sets in a 7:3 ratio. TCR Vbeta CDR3 sequencing of some 140 peripheral blood samples (approximately 44 ophthalmopathy, some 75 hyperthyroidism and some 17 progressor patients) is reported in the paper. The study also compared thyroid tissue and blood T-cell repertoires from roughly 6 Graves' hyperthyroidism patients. To identify distinguishing TCR V-J signatures, a discovery cohort of some 99 patients was used, comprising some 45 with Graves' ophthalmopathy and 57 with stable Graves' hyperthyroidism. Points the paper makes about the study in general: In cross-validation, a model built on a 13 V-J signature told ophthalmopathy apart from stable hyperthyroidism with approximately 91% sensitivity and about 81% specificity, and in testing the same model reached 80%/75%. During validation, the model predicted progression to ophthalmopathy a median of roughly 7.1 months ahead of onset, with 70.59% sensitivity and under 85% specificity. Most expanded thyroid clonotypes (frequency above 0.001) were also detected in blood, a finding suggesting that blood repertoires may reflect thyroid immune responses. Sample size was not statistically predetermined, and blinding of investigators to group allocation was not performed.

Amplification of TCR beta CDR3 regions was carried out from RNA transcripts. A first-round RT-PCR of the TCR CDR3 used the HTBI primer set with the Qiagen OneStep RT-PCR kit. A second multiplex PCR round built the libraries, followed by size selection and purification. The libraries were sequenced on an Illumina HiSeq2000 using paired-end 100 bp reads. Per the source publication's procedure: SOAPnuke was used to process the raw data, removing reads that contained adapters or uncalled bases, had a mean Phred below 15, or lacked an exact match to the constant primer or identifier. High-quality paired reads were merged using COPE v1.2.5, and each unique nucleotide sequence was defined as a clonotype. MiTCR v1.1 was used to align clonotypes to the IMGT TRBV, TRBD and TRBJ reference segments. Analysis was restricted to V-J combinations with a frequency above 0.0001, which covered 99.2% of repertoires. The TCS score was defined as F50 (clonal expansion) divided by E x V (chaos), with BLOSUM62-based TCRdist calculated between CDR3 peptides within each V-J. Welch's t-statistics and random forest reduced 450 to 600 V-J features to fewer than 15, which were used in a naive Bayes classifier (R e1071). The raw public data were reprocessed by TCRdb itself: fastp quality trimming at Q25, MiXCR clonotype calling, in-frame beta chains only. Each CDR3 protein appears once, grouped with its most common genes and DNA. The V and J calls and clone size are TCRdb's, not the authors'. A total of approximately 570,000 distinct CDR3 sequences appear in this sample, 15% to 20% of them only once. In total, the top ten clones hold 40% to 50% of the sample.

Ophthalmopathy patients had moderately to severely active disease, with a Clinical Activity Score of 3 or more, a NOSPECS grade of 4 or more, and a disease duration of less than 3 months. Patients with uncontrolled infections, other autoimmune diseases, pregnancy or lactation were excluded. Diagnoses were established on the basis of clinical symptoms, serum thyroxine and TRAb, thyroid ultrasound, and orbital computed tomography. Ficoll-Paque density gradient centrifugation was used to isolate PBMCs from around 9.1 ml of fresh peripheral blood. Total RNA was extracted with Trizol reagent, and quality was checked on an Agilent 2100 Bioanalyzer. The CDR3 numbers 13 residues from cysteine through phenylalanine. Left in the record is the CDR3 DNA by itself, 39 bases read in frame from the first base. Via the germline V gene, CDR1 is MNHNS and CDR2 SASEGT. Unmatched junction bases come to 4, with V trimmed by 6 bases and J by 6 bases.

Sequencing was carried out using blood. The receptor was isolated from a man aged 35 to 55 with Graves' ophthalmopathy. The V and J segments used are TRBV6-1 and TRBJ2-7; 11 of the junction bases match TRBD1. CDR3 sequence: CASSAGTGGEQYF. The base sequence is TGTGCCAGCAGCGCCGGGACAGGGGGCGAGCAGTACTTC.